This T cell receptor (beta chain) was recorded in a study of cytomegalovirus exposure and HLA in healthy donors. Of note for this clone: Its antigen remains unidentified.

Data came from immunoSEQ multiplex PCR; TCRdb stores just in-frame clones and leaves some out. Of approximately 65,000 clones in the sample, approximately 94% are singletons; the top ten hold roughly 1%. General study findings and limits: For most TCR sequences rarity was the rule, although some public TCRs occurred in many donors.

The V and J ends lost 7 bases and 0 bases respectively, with 10 bases between them. The CDR3 is made up of 14 amino acids. Germline CDR1 is LGHNT and CDR2 is FRNRAP. This TCR derives from a young woman in good health and CMV-seronegative. The specimen sequenced was PBMCs. This chain connects TRBV12-5 to TRBJ2-1, with D possibly being TRBD1 (5 bases). In DNA, the CDR3 is TGTGCTAGTGATGACAGAGGCTCCTACAATGAGCAGTTCTTC. As protein: CASDDRGSYNEQFF.